This TCR beta chain was captured by sequencing in a study of early T cells in non-severe SARS-CoV-2 infection. Study-level information: Sequencing used unsorted whole-blood bulk RNA, so chains lack pairing.

Individually, cDNA molecules had unique molecular identifiers attached to them. Each CDR3 protein is one row after TCRdb ran MiXCR on the 5' RACE reads. This repertoire shows roughly 50,000 distinct CDR3 sequences, 5.6% found once; its top ten account for around 4.3%. This clonotype was seen repeatedly, ten times or more. Its target is unknown. Study-wide points: Matches to VDJdb favored anti-spike CD8 responses and missed private and CD4 specificities.

The sequence was collected from an adult who was a healthcare worker with PCR-confirmed SARS-CoV-2 infection or an uninfected control (not recorded which). Specimen: whole blood.

CDR3 coding DNA: TGCAGTGCTAGCGCCCCTTCCCGCGGGAGGACAGATACGCAGTATTTT. Residues: CSASAPSRGRTDTQYF. The rearrangement joins TRBV20-1 to TRBJ2-3, with 8 positions matching TRBD2. With V trimmed by 3 bases and J by 3 bases, 11 bases remained unmatched. There are 16 residues in the CDR3. The germline CDR1 and CDR2 sequences are DFQATT and SNEGSKA (reference sequence).